This TCR beta chain was recovered during a study of T-cell reconstitution after alpha-beta-depleted transplantation in children. This clonotype was picked up many times. The TCRbeta library was prepared with unique molecular identifiers. TCRdb re-called the PCR reads with MiXCR, one entry per CDR3 protein. The profile shows roughly 90,000 distinct CDR3 sequences, approximately 12% of them singletons. Germline V gene sequence: CDR1 LGHNA, CDR2 YSLEER. The CDR3 loop spans 16 amino acids. V lost 1 base, J lost 3 bases, and 13 bases lay in between. The sample in question was PBMCs from the stem cell graft donor, obtained from the stem cell graft. The V gene is TRBV4-3, the J gene TRBJ2-1, with D tentatively TRBD2 (5 bases). This TCR derives from a human donor who donated a stem cell graft to a child with inherited bone marrow failure. This CDR3 reads CASSQVKAGFYNEQFF. CDR3 DNA sequence: TGCGCCAGCAGCCAAGTAAAGGCGGGCTTCTACAATGAGCAGTTCTTC.